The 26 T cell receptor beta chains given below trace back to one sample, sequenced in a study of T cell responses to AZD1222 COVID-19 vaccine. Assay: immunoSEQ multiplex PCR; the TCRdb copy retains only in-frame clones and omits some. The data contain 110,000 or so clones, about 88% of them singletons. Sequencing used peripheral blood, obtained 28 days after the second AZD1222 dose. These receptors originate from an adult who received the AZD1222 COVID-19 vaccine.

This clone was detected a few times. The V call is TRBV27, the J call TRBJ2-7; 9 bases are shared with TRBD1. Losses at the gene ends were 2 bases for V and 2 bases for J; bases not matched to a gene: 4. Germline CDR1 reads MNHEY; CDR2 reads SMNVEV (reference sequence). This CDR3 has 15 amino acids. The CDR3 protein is CASSLTGTGPYEQYF. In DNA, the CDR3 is TGTGCCAGCAGTTTAACCGGGACAGGGCCCTACGAGCAGTACTTC.

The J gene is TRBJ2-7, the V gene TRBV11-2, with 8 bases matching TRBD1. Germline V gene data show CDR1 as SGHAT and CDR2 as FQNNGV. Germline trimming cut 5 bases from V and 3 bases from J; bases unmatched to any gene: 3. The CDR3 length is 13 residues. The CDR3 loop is CASSPDRGYEQYF. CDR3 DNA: TGTGCCAGCAGCCCAGACAGGGGCTACGAGCAGTACTTC.

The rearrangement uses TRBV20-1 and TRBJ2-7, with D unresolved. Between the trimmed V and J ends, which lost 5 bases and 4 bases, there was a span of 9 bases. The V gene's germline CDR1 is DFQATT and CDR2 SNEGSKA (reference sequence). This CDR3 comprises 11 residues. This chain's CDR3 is CSALTHYEQYF. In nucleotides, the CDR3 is TGCAGTGCTCTGACTCATTACGAGCAGTACTTC.

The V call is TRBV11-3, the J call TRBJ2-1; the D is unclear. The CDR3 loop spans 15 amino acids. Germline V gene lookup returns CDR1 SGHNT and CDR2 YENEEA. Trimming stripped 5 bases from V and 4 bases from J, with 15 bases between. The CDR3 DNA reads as TGTGCCAGCAGCCCCCAAGGGTCGGGTTACAATGAGCAGTTCTTC. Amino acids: CASSPQGSGYNEQFF.

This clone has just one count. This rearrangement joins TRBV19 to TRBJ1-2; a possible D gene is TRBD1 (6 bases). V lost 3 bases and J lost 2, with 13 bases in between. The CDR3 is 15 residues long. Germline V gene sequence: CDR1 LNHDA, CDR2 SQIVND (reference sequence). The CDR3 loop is CASSIPGQWNYGYTF. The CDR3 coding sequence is TGTGCCAGTAGTATCCCGGGACAATGGAACTATGGCTACACCTTC.

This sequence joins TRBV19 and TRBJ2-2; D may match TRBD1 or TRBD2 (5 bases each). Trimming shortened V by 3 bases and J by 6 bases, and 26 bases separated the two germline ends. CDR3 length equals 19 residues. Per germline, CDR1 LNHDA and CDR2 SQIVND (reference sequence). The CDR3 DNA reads TGTGCCAGTAGTATCGGGGTTGGTTCAGACCTGGGGGACCCCGGGGAGCTGTTTTTT. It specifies CASSIGVGSDLGDPGELFF. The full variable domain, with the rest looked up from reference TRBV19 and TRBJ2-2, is DGGITQSPKYLFRKEGQNVTLSCEQNLNHDAMYWYRQDPGQGLRLIYYSQIVNDFQKGDIAEGYSVSREKKESFPLTVTSAQKNPTAFYLCASSIGVGSDLGDPGELFFGEGSRLTVL.

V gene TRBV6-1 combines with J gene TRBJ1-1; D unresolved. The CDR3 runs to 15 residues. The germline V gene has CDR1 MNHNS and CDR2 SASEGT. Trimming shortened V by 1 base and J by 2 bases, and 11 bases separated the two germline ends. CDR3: CASSEDPFVNTEAFF. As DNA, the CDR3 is TGTGCCAGCAGTGAAGACCCTTTCGTCAACACTGAAGCTTTCTTT.

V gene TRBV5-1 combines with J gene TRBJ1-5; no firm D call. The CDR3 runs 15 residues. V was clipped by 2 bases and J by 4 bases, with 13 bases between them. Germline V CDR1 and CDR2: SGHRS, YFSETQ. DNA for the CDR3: TGCGCCAGCAGCTTTGTAAGGCAGATTAATCAGCCCCAGCATTTT. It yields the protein CASSFVRQINQPQHF.

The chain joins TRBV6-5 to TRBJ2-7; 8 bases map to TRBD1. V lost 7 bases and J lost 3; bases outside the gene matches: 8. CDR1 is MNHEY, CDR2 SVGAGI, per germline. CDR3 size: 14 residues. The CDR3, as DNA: TGTGCCAGCAAGAAGACAGGGGACTTCTACGAGCAGTACTTC. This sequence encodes CASKKTGDFYEQYF.

CDR3 in amino acids: CASSDKALRETQYF. The CDR3 DNA reads as TGTGCCAGCAGTGACAAGGCCCTTCGGGAGACCCAGTACTTC. V is TRBV25-1 and J is TRBJ2-5; D unclear. This CDR3 region has 14 residues. CDR1 is MGHDK and CDR2 is SYGVNS in the germline V gene. The V end lost 3 bases, the J end lost 5 bases, and 13 bases lay between the germline ends.

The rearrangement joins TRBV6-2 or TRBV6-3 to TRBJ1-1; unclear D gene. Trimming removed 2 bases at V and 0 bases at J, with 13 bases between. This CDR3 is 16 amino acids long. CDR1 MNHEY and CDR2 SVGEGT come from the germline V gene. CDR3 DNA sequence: TGTGCCAGCAGTTACGACCGGGCGGGGATGAACACTGAAGCTTTCTTT. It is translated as CASSYDRAGMNTEAFF.

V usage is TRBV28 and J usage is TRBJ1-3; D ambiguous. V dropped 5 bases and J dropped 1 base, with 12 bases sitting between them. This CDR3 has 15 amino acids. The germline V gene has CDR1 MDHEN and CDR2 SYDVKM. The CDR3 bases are TGTGCCAGCAGTGGGAAGTCCCAATCTGGAAACACCATATATTTT. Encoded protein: CASSGKSQSGNTIYF.

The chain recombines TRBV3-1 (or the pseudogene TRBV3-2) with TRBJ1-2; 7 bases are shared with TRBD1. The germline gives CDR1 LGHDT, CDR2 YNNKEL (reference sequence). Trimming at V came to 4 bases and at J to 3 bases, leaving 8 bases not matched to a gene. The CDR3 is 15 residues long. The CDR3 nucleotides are TGTGCCAGCAGCCCTTGGGACAGACGGGACTATGGCTACACCTTC. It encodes CASSPWDRRDYGYTF.

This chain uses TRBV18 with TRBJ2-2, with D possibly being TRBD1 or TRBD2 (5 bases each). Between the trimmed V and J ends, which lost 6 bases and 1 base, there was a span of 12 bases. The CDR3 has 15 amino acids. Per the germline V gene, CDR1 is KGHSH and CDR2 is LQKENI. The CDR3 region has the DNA TGTGCCAGCTCCCAGGGACGGTGGAACACCGGGGAGCTGTTTTTT. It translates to CASSQGRWNTGELFF. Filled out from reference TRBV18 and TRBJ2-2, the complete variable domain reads NAGVMQNPRHLVRRRGQEARLRCSPMKGHSHVYWYRQLPEEGLKFMVYLQKENIIDESGMPKERFSAEFPKEGPSILRIQQVVRGDSAAYFCASSQGRWNTGELFFGEGSRLTVL.

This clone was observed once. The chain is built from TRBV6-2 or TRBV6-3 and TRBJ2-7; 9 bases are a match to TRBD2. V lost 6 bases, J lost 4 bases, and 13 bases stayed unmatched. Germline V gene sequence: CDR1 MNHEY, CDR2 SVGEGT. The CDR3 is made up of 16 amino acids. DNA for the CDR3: TGTGCCAGCAGCCTGACTAGCGGTACGTCTGGGTACGAGCAGTACTTC. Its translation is CASSLTSGTSGYEQYF.

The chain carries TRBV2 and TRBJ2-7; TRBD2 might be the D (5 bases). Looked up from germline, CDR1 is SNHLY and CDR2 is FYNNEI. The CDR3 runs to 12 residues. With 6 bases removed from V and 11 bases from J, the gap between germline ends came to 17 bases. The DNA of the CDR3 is TGTGCCAGCAGGGCGAATGGGGAGAGGGAGTACTTC. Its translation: CASRANGEREYF.

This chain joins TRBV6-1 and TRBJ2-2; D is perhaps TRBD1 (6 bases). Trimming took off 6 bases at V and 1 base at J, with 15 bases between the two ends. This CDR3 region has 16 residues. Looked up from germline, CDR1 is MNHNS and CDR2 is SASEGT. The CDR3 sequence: CASSERAGVNTGELFF. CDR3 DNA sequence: TGTGCCAGCAGCGAACGGGCAGGGGTGAACACCGGGGAGCTGTTTTTT.

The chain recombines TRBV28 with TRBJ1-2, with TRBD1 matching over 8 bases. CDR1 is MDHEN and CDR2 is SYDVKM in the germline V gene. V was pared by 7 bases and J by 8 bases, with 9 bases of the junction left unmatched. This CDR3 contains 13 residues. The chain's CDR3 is CASTSGGAWGYTF. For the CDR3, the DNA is TGTGCCAGCACATCAGGGGGCGCCTGGGGCTACACCTTC.

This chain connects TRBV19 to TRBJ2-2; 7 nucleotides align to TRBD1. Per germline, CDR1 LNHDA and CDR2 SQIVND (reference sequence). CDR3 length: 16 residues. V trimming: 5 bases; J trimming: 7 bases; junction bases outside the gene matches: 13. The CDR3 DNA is TGTGCCAGTAGTCGGACCGCCCGCACAGGGGTCGGGGAGCTGTTTTTT. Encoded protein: CASSRTARTGVGELFF.

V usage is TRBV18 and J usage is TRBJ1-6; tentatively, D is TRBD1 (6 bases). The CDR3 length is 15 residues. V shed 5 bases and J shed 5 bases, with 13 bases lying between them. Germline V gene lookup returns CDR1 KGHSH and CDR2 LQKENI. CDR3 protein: CASSSRTDNNSPLHF. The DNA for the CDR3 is TGTGCCAGCTCATCGCGGACAGACAATAATTCACCCCTCCACTTT.

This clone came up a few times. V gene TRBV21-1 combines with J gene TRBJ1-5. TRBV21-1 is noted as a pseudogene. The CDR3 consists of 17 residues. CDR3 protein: CASSGGRAKVCNQPQHF. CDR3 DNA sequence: TGTGCCAGCAGCGGAGGAAGGGCCAAGGTATGCAATCAGCCCCAGCATTTT.

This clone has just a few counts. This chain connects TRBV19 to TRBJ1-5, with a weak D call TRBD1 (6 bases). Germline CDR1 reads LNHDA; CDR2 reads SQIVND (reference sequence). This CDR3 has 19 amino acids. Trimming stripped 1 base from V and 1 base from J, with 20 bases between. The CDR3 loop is CASSIGPSYREGSNQPQHF. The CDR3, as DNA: TGTGCCAGTAGTATAGGTCCGTCGTACAGGGAAGGGAGCAATCAGCCCCAGCATTTT.

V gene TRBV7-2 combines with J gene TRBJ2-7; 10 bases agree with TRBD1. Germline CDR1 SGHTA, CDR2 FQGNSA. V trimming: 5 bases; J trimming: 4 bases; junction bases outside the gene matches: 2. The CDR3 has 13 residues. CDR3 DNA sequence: TGTGCCAGCAGCAAGGGACAGGGGTACGAGCAGTACTTC. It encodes CASSKGQGYEQYF.

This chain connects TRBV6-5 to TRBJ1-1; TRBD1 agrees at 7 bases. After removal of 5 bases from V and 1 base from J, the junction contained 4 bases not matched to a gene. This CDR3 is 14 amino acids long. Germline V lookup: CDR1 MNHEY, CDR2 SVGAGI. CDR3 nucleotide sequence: TGTGCCAGCAGTCGCCGGGACAGGAACACTGAAGCTTTCTTT. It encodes CASSRRDRNTEAFF.

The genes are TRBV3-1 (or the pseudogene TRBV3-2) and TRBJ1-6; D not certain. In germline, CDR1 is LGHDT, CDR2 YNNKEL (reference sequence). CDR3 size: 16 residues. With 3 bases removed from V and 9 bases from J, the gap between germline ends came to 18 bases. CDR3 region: CASSHGARPASSPLHF. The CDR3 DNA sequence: TGTGCCAGCAGCCACGGTGCGCGGCCGGCATCTTCACCCCTCCACTTT.

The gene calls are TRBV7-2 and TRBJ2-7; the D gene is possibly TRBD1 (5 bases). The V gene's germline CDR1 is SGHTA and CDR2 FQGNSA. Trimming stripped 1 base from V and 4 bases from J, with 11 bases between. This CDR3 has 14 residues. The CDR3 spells CASSLVPGLYEQYF. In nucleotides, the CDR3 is TGTGCCAGCAGCTTAGTGCCAGGGCTATACGAGCAGTACTTC. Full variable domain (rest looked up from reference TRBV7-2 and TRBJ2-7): GAGVSQSPSNKVTEKGKDVELRCDPISGHTALYWYRQSLGQGLEFLIYFQGNSAPDKSGLPSDRFSAERTGGSVSTLTIQRTQQEDSAVYLCASSLVPGLYEQYFGPGTRLTVT.